This TCR beta chain was profiled in a study of cytomegalovirus exposure and HLA in healthy donors (dated by TCRdb to about 2017). Looking at the study overall: An earlier analysis of more than 550 of the donors reported around 280 Gb of sequence data and 100 million to 120 million unique TCR beta sequences obtained from around 180 million T cells. Rather than using new phenotypic data, the later analysis identified candidate immune exposures from TCR beta sequences and from how often those sequences occurred across donors. Donor age, sex, ethnicity and CMV serostatus were compiled alongside the repertoire data. Besides the first cohort of around 670 subjects, a separate validation cohort made up of 95 to 150 different subjects was used. Among the roughly 370 genotyped donors, about 83% belonged to the genetic ancestry cluster associated with self-reported Caucasian donors. Approximately 330 gigabases of sequencing data and approximately 91 million unique TCR sequences made up an early release that covered around 640 HLA-typed donors. To study patterns of TCR occurrence, a later analysis re-analyzed previously published TCR beta repertoires from under 750 donors and added high-resolution HLA genotyping. Using immunosequencing, the study profiled T cell repertoires from roughly 650 subjects and related those repertoires to cytomegalovirus serostatus. The study aimed to test whether cataloging public T cell receptors could reveal signatures of past pathogen exposure. Genome-wide SNP genotypes for about 55% of the roughly 670 donors were used in a later genetic analysis, which treated that subset as a discovery cohort. Because of strong linkage in the cohort, a handful of DR-DQ haplotypes were treated as single units for association and clustering. Class I and class II HLA loci were covered by the typing at four-digit resolution. To decide whether each TCR beta V gene segment behaved as functional or pseudogenic, an earlier analysis of 587 of the donors relied on high-throughput TCR beta sequencing. High-throughput TCR immunosequencing, statistical association of individual TCRs with disease status, and machine learning were combined to predict cytomegalovirus infection status. Typing coverage differed by locus: A, B, C, DRB1 and DQB1 were typed in roughly 629-640 donors, DQA1 in about 500, DPA1 in some 600, and DPB1 in roughly 450. Across some 400 genotyped donors of the cohort, an average of 235,054 unique TCR beta nucleotide sequences per donor were sequenced, and approximately 19% of those sequences were non-productive. All discovery cohort repertoires had been generated on a single sequencing platform.

CDR1 and CDR2 were assigned from the germline V gene as SQVTM and ANQGSEA. V loses 4 bases, J loses 4 bases, and the germline ends lie 14 bases apart. Inclusive of the bounding cysteine and phenylalanine, the CDR3 is 14 residues long. The kept DNA is CDR3 alone, 42 bases in frame from the first base. Only one count was recorded for this clone. There is no known antigen for this receptor. No base quality values were provided; no much bigger clone lies one nucleotide off. The library was made by the immunoSEQ multiplex PCR assay. The multiplex PCR relied on a mix of 60 forward primers for TCR Vbeta segments and 13 reverse primers for TCR Jbeta segments. Amplification of the CDR3 region of rearranged TCR beta genes was performed with a multiplex PCR assay on genomic DNA. Amplified TCR beta libraries were sequenced as 87-base-pair reads on the Illumina HiSeq System. Per the authors' processing: In a later analysis, tens of millions of unique TCR beta chains were counted across the 650 to 750 repertoires, and about 10 million of these chains were shared by at least two donors. To remove PCR and sequencing errors, raw reads were error-corrected and collapsed into unique sequences using a nearest-neighbor algorithm that merged closely related sequences. Alignment of CDR3 sequences to IMGT reference sequences was used to assign V, D and J gene segments. For a sequence to be retained, at least a six-nucleotide match to both a V gene segment and a J gene segment was required. Rearrangements were classified as productive when the CDR3 lacked stop codons and remained in frame with V and J, and all other rearrangements were classified as non-productive. CDR3 was defined according to IMGT convention as the region running from the second conserved V-encoded cysteine to the conserved J-encoded phenylalanine. In an earlier analysis of just under 600 of the donors, sequences lacking an unambiguous match to a single V gene segment were excluded. In an earlier analysis of 587 of the donors, V segments were called functional above 56.7% productive rearrangements and were called segregating when the between-donor standard deviation exceeded 5%. A statistical classification framework was built for diagnosing cytomegalovirus status from the catalog of TCR beta chain sequences. V and J gene assignment, in a later analysis, came from comparing TCR nucleotide sequences with IMGT/GENE-DB human TR gene sequences. A later analysis assigned CDR3 sequences and most-parsimonious VDJ recombination scenarios with the TCRdist pipeline. In a later analysis, each TCR beta chain was defined by its CDR3 amino acid sequence together with its V-gene family, and reads lacking a unique V-gene family were excluded. In a later analysis, 450 to 600 highly shared, low-generation-probability nucleotide sequences were removed to address suspected cross-contamination and a sequencing artifact. A later analysis calculated a clonal expansion index for each public chain from normalized within-repertoire ranks of inferred template counts. A later analysis computed generation probabilities with a VDJ recombination model fitted to out-of-frame rearrangements, and checked the results against IGoR. A later analysis scored TCR-TCR, TCR-HLA and TCR-CMV co-occurrence with hypergeometric tests, applying a repertoire-size bias correction to TCR pairs. In a later analysis, false discovery rates were estimated by permuting HLA or CMV assignments 20 times. In a later analysis, co-occurring TCRs were grouped with DBSCAN, and TCRdist sequence similarity was added when clustering was performed within HLA-allele-positive subsets. Repertoires with fewer than 30,000 or more than 120,000 public chains were left out of co-occurrence clustering, as were four to six repertoires with anomalous nucleotide sharing. TCRdb provides this immuneACCESS table in a form limited to in-frame rearrangements. Some clones are lacking; in checked studies, under half of them reflect an unresolved V gene, and why the rest are absent is not known. V, J and clone size reflect that table, while D and trimming were determined from the DNA. For this sample there are 150,000 to 200,000 clones; about 75% appear just once. In total, the top ten clones hold roughly 3% of the sample.

The cohort consisted of approximately 670 healthy bone marrow donors. All cohort members were sampled while nominally healthy, although unrecorded immune exposures were likely present. The donor tested CMV seropositive, placing the donor among the approximately 290 seropositive members of the cohort. A peripheral blood sample was collected from each donor, and TCR beta sequencing was performed on peripheral blood mononuclear cells. The Qiagen DNeasy Blood Extraction Kit was used to extract genomic DNA from the blood cell samples. What the authors observed across the whole study: In a later analysis, most CMV-associated TCR beta chains were found to appear HLA-restricted, with HLA associations seemingly driven largely by CMV exposure. In an earlier analysis of some 500 of the donors, most TCR beta V segments appeared in productive rearrangements about 87% or about 30% of the time, broadly matching IMGT annotations. The authors suggested that the approach could potentially be extended to other disease states and immunological phenotypes. V-gene and J-gene trimming of TCR beta chains was associated with a missense DCLRE1C variant in a later genetic analysis, and the association was replicated in an independent cohort. Sequencing depth was assumed to be roughly uniform across donors in the presence/absence analyses, though that assumption may not hold. In both the original and validation cohorts, the classifier was reported to diagnose cytomegalovirus status with high specificity and sensitivity. Only TCR beta chains were sequenced in this cohort, and the absence of alpha or paired-chain data limited detectable features. Assigning TCR associations to individual alleles was difficult when HLA alleles, especially DR and DQ, strongly co-occurred. In a later analysis, the rate of TCR association differed among HLA loci, with DRB1 alleles having the most associated TCRs and HLA-C alleles having the fewest. In a later analysis, several top co-occurrence clusters were reported to appear linked to parvovirus B19, influenza, CMV and Epstein-Barr virus. The study gave a list of around 170 TCR beta chains associated with cytomegalovirus. A cluster of highly shared sequence variants was judged likely to represent a technical artifact of the sequencing pipeline. Because HLA typing was missing for some donors at each locus, association tests included only the typed subset. The 87-base-pair reads could not distinguish some IMGT-functional V segments, including TRBV6-2 and TRBV6-3, so those segments were excluded. In a later analysis, around 15,000 TCR beta sequences were associated with specific HLA alleles at a false discovery rate of 0.05. The earlier analysis of 450 to 700 of the donors excluded 15 to 20 rarely observed V segments, including chromosome 9 orphons, because counts were too low. A later genetic analysis reported fewer N-insertions in productive TCRs among donors in an Asian-associated ancestry cluster than the roughly 670-donor mean. Immune exposure information for the cohort was limited to CMV serostatus. In a later analysis, HLA-associated TCR beta chains were found to be more clonally expanded and to have lower generation probabilities than equally common non-associated chains. In vitro tests confirmed that a few of the cytomegalovirus-associated TCR beta chains recognize cytomegalovirus antigens. Across donors, most TCR sequences were observed very rarely, whereas some public TCRs were present in many individuals. A further reported finding was that TCR beta sequences accurately predicted the HLA-A and HLA-B alleles for most subjects in the first cohort. Correlated functional status among segregating V segments might be attributable to linkage disequilibrium, but an unknown experimental factor could not be ruled out.

The origin of this receptor is a woman in her forties or fifties in good health and CMV-seropositive. This chain joins TRBV29-1 to TRBJ2-1; the D gene is perhaps TRBD2, from 6 matching bases. Sequences were obtained from PBMCs. The DNA is TGCAGCGTTGTCGCGGGGAATTTTTACAATGAGCAGTTCTTC. Its protein product is CSVVAGNFYNEQFF.